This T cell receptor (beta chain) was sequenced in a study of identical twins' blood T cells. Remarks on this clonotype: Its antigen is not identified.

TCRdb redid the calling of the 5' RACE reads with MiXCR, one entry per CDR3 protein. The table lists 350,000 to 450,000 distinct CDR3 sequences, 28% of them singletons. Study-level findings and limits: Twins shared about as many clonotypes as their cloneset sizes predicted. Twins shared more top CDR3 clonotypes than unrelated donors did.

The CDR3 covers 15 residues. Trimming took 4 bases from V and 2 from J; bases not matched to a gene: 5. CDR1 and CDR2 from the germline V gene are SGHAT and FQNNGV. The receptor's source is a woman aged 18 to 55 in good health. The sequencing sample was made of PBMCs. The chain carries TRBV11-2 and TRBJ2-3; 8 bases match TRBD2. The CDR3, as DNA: TGTGCCAGCAGCTCCCAGCGGGAGAACACAGATACGCAGTATTTT. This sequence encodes CASSSQRENTDTQYF.